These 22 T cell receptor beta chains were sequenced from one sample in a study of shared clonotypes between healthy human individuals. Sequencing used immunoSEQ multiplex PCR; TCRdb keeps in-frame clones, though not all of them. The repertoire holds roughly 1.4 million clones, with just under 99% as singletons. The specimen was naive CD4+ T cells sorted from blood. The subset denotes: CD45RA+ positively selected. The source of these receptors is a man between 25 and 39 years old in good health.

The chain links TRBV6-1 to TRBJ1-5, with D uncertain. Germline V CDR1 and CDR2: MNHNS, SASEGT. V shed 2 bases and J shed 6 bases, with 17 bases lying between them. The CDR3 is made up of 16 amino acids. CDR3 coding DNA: TGTGCCAGCAGTGAACGATCCTCAGGAATGGGTCAGCCCCAGCATTTT. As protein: CASSERSSGMGQPQHF.

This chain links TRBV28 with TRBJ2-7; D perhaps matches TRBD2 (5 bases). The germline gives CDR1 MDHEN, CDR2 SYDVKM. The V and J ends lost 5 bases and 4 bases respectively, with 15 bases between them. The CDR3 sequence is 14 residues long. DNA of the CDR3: TGTGCCAGCAGTCCAGGTGGGAGAGGTTACGAGCAGTACTTC. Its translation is CASSPGGRGYEQYF.

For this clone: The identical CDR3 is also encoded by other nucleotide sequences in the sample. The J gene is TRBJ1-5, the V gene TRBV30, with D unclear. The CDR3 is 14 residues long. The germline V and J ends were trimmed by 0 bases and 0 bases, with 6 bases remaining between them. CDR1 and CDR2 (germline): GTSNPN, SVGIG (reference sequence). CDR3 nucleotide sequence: TGTGCCTGGAGTGTACTGGGTAGCAATCAGCCCCAGCATTTT. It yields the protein CAWSVLGSNQPQHF. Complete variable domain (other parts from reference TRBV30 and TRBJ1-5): SQTIHQWPATLVQPVGSPLSLECTVEGTSNPNLYWYRQAAGRGLQLLFYSVGIGQISSEVPQNLSASRPQDRQFILSSKKLLLSDSGFYLCAWSVLGSNQPQHFGDGTRLSIL.

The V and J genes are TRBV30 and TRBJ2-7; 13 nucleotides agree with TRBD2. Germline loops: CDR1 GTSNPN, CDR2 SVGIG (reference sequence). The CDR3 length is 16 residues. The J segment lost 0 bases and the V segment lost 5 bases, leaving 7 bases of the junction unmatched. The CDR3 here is CAWSGLAGAPSYEQYF. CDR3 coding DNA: TGTGCCTGGTCAGGACTAGCGGGAGCTCCCTCCTACGAGCAGTACTTC.

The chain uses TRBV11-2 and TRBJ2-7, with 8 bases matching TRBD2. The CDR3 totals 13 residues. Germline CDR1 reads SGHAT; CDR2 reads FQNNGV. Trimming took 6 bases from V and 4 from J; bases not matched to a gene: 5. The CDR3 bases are TGTGCCAGCAGTCTGCGGGGGGCTTACGAGCAGTACTTC. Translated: CASSLRGAYEQYF.

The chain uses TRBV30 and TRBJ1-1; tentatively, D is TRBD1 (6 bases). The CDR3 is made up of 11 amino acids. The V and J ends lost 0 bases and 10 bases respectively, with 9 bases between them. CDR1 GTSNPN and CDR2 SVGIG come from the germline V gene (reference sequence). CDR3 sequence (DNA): TGTGCCTGGAGTGTGGGCAGGGGAGCTTTCTTT. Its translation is CAWSVGRGAFF.

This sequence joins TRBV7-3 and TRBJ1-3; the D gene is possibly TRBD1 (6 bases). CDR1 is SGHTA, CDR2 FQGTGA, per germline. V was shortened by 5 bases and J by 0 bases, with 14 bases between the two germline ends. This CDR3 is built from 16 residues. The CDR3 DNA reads TGTGCCAGCAGCCCAACAGGGCCCCACTCTGGAAACACCATATATTTT. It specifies CASSPTGPHSGNTIYF.

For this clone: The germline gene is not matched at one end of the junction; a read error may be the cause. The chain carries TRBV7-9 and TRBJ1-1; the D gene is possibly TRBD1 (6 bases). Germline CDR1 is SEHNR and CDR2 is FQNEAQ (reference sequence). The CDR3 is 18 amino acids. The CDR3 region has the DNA TGTGCCAGCACCTTAAACCGACGCCGGGGGGCGGCCAAAACTGAAGCTTTCTTT. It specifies CASTLNRRRGAAKTEAFF.

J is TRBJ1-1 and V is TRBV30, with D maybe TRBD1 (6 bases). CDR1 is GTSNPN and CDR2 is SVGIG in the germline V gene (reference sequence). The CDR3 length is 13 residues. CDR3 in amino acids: CAGRYRADTEAFF. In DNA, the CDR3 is TGTGCTGGAAGGTACAGGGCGGACACTGAAGCTTTCTTT.

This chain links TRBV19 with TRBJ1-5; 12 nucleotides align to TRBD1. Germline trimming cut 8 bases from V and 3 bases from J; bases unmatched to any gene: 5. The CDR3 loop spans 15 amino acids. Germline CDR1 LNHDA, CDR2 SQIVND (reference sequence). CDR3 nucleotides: TGTGCCAGTCGGGGACAGGGGGCGATCAATCAGCCCCAGCATTTT. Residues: CASRGQGAINQPQHF.

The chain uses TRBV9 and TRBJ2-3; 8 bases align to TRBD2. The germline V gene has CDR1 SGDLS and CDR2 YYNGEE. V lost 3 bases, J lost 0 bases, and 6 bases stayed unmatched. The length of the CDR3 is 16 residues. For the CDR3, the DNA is TGTGCCAGCAGCGCCGCACTAGCGGATAGCACAGATACGCAGTATTTT. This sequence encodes CASSAALADSTDTQYF.

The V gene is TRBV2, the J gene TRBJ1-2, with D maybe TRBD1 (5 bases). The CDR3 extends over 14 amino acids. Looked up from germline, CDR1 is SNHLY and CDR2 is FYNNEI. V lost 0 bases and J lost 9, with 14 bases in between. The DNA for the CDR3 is TGTGCCAGCAGTGAAGCTCGACAGCGGGAGAGCTACACCTTC. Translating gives CASSEARQRESYTF.

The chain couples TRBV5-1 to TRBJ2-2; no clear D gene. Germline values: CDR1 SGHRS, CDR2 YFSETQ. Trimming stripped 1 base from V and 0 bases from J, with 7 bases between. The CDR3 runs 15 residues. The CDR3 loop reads CASSLMPPNTGELFF. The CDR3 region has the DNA TGCGCCAGCAGCTTGATGCCCCCGAACACCGGGGAGCTGTTTTTT.

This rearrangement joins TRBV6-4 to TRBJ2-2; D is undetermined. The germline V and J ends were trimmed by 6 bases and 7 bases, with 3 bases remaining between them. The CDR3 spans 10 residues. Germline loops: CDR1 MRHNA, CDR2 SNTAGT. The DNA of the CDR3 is TGTGCCAGCAGCTTCGGGGAGCTGTTTTTT. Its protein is CASSFGELFF.

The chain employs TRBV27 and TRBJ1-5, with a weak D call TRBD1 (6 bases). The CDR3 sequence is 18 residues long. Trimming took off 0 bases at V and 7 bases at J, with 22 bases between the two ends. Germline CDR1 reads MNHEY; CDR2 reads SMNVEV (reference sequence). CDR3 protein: CASSLSRIGGARPQPQHF. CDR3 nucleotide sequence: TGTGCCAGCAGTTTATCTAGGATAGGGGGAGCTAGGCCCCAGCCCCAGCATTTT.

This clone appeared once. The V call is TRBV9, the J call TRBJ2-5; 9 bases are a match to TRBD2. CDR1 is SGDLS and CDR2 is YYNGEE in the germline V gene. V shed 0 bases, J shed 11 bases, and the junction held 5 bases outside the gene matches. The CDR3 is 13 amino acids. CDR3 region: CASSVEASGVQYF. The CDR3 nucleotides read TGTGCCAGCAGCGTAGAGGCTAGCGGGGTACAGTACTTC.

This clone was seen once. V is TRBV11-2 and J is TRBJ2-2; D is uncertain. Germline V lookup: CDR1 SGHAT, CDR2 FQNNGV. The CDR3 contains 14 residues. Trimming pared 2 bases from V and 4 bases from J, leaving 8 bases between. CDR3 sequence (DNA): TGTGCCAGCAGCTTAATAGGAAGCACCGGGGAGCTGTTTTTT. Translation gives CASSLIGSTGELFF.

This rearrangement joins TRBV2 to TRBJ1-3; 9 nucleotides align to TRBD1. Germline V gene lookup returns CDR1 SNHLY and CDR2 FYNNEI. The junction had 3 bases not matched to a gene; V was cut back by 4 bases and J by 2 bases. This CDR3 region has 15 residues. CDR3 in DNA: TGTGCCAGCAGTGGGACAGGGGTGGCTGGAAACACCATATATTTT. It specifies CASSGTGVAGNTIYF. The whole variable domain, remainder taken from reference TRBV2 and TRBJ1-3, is EPEVTQTPSHQVTQMGQEVILRCVPISNHLYFYWYRQILGQKVEFLVSFYNNEISEKSEIFDDQFSVERPDGSNFTLKIRSTKLEDSAMYFCASSGTGVAGNTIYFGEGSWLTVV.

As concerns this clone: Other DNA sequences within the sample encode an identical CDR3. DNA for the CDR3: TGCGCCAGCAGTGAGTCCCGCGGGAGCACCTACAATGAGCAGTTCTTC. Translating it yields CASSESRGSTYNEQFF. The chain employs TRBV10-1 and TRBJ2-1; 7 nucleotides match TRBD2. Germline CDR1 WNHNN, CDR2 SYGVQD (reference sequence). With 0 bases clipped from V and 2 bases from J, the junction kept 4 bases outside the gene matches. The CDR3 is 16 amino acids.

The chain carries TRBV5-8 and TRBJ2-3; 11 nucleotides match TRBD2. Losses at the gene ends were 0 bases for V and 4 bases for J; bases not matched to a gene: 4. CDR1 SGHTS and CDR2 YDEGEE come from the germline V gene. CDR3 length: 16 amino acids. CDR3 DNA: TGTGCCAGCAGCTTGGGTCCGGGACTAGCGGCAGATACGCAGTATTTT. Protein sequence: CASSLGPGLAADTQYF. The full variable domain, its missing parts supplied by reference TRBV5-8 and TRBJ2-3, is EAGVTQSPTHLIKTRGQQATLRCSPISGHTSVYWYQQALGLGLQFLLWYDEGEERNRGNFPPRFSGRQFPNYSSELNVNALELEDSALYLCASSLGPGLAADTQYFGPGTRLTVL.

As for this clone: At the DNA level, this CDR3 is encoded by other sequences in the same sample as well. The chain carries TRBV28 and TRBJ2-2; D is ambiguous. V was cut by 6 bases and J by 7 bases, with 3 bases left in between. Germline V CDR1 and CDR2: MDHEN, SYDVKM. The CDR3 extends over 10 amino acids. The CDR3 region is CASRGGELFF. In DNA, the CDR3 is TGTGCCAGCAGGGGCGGGGAGCTGTTTTTT.

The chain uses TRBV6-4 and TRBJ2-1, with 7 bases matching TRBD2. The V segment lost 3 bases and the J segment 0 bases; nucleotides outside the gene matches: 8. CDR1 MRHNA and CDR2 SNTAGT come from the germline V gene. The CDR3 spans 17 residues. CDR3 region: CASSENPSGSSYNEQFF. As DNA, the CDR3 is TGTGCCAGCAGTGAAAACCCTAGCGGAAGCTCCTACAATGAGCAGTTCTTC.